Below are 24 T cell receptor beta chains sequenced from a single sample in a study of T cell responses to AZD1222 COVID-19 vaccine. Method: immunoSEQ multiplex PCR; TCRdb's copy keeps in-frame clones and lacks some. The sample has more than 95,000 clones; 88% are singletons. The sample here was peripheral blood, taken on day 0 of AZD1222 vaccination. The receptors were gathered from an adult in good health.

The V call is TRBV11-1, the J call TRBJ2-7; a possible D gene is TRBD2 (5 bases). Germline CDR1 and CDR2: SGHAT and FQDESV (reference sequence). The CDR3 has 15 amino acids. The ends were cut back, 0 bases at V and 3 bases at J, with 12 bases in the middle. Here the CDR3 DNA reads TGTGCCAGCAGCTTAGCGGTTCTAGGGAGCTACGAGCAGTACTTC. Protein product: CASSLAVLGSYEQYF.

The chain's CDR3 is CASSDTTGANVLTF. The CDR3 DNA reads TGTGCCAGCAGTGACACAACTGGGGCCAACGTCCTGACTTTC. The chain carries TRBV6-4 and TRBJ2-6; D is uncertain. V shed 2 bases and J shed 2 bases, with 4 bases lying between them. This CDR3 is 14 amino acids long. Per germline, CDR1 MRHNA and CDR2 SNTAGT.

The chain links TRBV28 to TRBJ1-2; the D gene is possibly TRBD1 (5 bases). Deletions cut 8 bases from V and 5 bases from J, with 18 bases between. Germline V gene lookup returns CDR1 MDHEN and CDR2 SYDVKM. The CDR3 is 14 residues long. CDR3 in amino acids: CASGGGFSYYGYTF. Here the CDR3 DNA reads TGTGCCAGCGGGGGGGGGTTTTCTTATTATGGCTACACCTTC.

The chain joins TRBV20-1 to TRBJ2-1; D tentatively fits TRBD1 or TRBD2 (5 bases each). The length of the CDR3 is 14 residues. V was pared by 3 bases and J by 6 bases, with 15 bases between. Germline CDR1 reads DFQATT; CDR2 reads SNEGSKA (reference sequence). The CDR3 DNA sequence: TGCAGTGCTAGTGGGGGAACCCCCCTCAATGAGCAGTTCTTC. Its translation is CSASGGTPLNEQFF.

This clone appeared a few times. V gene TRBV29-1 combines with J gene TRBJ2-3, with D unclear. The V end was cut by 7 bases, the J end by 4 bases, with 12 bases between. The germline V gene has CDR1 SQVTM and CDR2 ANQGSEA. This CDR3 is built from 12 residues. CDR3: CSAGTVADTQYF. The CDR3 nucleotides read TGCAGCGCCGGTACAGTAGCAGATACGCAGTATTTT.

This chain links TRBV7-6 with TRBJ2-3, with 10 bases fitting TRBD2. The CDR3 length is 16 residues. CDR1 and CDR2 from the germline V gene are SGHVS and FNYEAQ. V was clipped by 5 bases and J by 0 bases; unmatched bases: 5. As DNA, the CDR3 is TGTGCCAGCAGCGCTCTAGCGGGAGAGAGCACAGATACGCAGTATTTT. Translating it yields CASSALAGESTDTQYF.

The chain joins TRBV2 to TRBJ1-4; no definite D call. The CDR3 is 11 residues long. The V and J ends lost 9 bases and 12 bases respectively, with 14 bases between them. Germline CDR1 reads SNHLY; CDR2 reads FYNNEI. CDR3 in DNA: TGTGCCAGTGACACGGGGAGGGAACTGTTTTTT. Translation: CASDTGRELFF.

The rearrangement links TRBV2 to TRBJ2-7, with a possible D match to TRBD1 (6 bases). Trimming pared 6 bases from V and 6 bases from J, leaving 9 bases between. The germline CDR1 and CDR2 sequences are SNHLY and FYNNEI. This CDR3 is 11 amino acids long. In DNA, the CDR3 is TGTGCCAGCAGCTCAGGGGCCGAGCAGTACTTC. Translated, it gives CASSSGAEQYF.

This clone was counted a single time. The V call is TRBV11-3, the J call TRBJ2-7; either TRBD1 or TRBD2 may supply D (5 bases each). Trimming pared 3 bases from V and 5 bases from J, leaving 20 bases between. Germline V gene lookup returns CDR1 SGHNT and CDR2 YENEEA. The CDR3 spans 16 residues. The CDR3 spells CASSFRSGWGVHEQYF. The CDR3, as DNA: TGTGCCAGCAGCTTTCGCTCAGGGTGGGGAGTCCACGAGCAGTACTTC.

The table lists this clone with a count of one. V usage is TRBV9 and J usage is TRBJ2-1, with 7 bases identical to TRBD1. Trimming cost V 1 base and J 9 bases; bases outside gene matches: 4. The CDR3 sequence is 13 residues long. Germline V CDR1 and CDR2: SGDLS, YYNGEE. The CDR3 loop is CASSVNRGTEQFF. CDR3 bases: TGTGCCAGCAGCGTAAACAGGGGCACTGAGCAGTTCTTC.

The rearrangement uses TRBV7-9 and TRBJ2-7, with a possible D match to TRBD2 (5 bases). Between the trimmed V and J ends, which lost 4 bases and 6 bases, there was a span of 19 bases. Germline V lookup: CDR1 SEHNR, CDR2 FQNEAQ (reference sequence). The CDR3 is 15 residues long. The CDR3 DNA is TGTGCCAGCAGCTCACCACCCCCCGGCGGGTTCGAGCAGTACTTC. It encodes CASSSPPPGGFEQYF.

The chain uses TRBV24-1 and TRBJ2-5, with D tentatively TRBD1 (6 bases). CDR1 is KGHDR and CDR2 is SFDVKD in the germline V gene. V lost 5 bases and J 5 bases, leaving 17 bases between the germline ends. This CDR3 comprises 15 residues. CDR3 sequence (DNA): TGTGCCACCAGTGGTACCGGGACAAAAAAGGAGACCCAGTACTTC. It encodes CATSGTGTKKETQYF.

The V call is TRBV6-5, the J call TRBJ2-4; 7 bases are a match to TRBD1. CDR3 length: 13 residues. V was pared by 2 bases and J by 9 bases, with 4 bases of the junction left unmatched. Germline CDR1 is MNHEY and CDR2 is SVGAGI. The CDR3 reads CASSYVDRSIQYF. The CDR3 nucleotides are TGTGCCAGCAGTTACGTGGACAGGAGCATTCAGTACTTC.

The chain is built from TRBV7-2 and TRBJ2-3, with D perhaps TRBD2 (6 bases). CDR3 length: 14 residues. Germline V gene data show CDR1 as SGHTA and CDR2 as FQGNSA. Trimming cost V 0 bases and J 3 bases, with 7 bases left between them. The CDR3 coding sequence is TGTGCCAGCAGCTTAGCACTAGCTACAGATACGCAGTATTTT. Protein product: CASSLALATDTQYF.

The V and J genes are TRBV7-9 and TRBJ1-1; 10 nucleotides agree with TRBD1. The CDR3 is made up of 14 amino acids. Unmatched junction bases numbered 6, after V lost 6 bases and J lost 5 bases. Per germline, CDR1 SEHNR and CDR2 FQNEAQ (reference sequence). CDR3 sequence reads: CASRHDRGQTEAFF. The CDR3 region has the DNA TGTGCCAGCAGACATGACAGGGGGCAAACTGAAGCTTTCTTT.

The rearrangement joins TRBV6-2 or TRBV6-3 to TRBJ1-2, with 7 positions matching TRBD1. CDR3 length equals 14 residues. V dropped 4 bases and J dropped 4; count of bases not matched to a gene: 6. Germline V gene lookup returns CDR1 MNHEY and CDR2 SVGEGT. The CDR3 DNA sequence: TGTGCCAGCAGTTCACAGGGGCCCTTCTATGGCTACACCTTC. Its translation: CASSSQGPFYGYTF.

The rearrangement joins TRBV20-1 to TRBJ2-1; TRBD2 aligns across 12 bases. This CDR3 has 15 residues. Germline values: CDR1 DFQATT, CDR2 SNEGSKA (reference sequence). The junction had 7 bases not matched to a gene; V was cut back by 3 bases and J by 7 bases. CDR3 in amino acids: CSASTLAGGRNEQFF. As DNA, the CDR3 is TGCAGTGCTAGTACACTAGCGGGAGGAAGGAATGAGCAGTTCTTC.

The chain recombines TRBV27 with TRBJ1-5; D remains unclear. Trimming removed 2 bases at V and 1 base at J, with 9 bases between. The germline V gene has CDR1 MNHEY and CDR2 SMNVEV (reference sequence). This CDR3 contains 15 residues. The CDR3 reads CASSLGVPSNQPQHF. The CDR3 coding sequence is TGTGCCAGCAGTTTAGGGGTTCCCAGCAATCAGCCCCAGCATTTT.

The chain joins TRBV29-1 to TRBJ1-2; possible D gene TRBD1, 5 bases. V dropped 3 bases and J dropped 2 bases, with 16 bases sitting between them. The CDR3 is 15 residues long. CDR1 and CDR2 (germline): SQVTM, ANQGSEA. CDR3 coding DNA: TGCAGCGTTGACAATACCCTGGCAGGGAACTATGGCTACACCTTC. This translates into CSVDNTLAGNYGYTF. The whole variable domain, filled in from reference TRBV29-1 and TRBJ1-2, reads SAVISQKPSRDICQRGTSLTIQCQVDSQVTMMFWYRQQPGQSLTLIATANQGSEATYESGFVIDKFPISRPNLTFSTLTVSNMSPEDSSIYLCSVDNTLAGNYGYTFGSGTRLTVV.

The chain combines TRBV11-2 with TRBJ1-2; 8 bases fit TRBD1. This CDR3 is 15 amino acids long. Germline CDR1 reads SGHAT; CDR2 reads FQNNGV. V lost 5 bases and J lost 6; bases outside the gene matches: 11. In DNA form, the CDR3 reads TGTGCCAGCAGCCCCAGGACAGGGCGTGGAGATGGCTACACCTTC. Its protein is CASSPRTGRGDGYTF.

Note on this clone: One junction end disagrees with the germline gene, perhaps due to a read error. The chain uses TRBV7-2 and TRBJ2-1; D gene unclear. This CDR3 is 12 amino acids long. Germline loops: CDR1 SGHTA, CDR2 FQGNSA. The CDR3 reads CASSLSSNEQFF. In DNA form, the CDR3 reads TGTGCCAGCAGCTTATCCTCCAATGAGCAGTTCTTC.

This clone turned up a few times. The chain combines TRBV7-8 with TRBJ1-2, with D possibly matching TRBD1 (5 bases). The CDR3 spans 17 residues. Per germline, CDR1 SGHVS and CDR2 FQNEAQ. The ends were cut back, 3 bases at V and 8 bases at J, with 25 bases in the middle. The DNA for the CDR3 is TGTGCCAGCAGCTTCTATAGGGACCCCGGGCCCAGAAGGGGCTACACCTTC. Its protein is CASSFYRDPGPRRGYTF.

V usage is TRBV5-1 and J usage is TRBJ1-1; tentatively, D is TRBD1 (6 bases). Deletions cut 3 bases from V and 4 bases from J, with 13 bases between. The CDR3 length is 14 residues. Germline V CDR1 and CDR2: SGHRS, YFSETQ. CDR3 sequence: CASSSKGEGTEAFF. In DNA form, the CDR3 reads TGCGCCAGCAGCTCTAAGGGGGAGGGCACTGAAGCTTTCTTT.

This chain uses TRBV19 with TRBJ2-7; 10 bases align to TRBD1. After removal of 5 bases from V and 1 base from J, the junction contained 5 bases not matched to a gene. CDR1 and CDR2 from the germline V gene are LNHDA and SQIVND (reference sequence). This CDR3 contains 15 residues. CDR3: CASSPGTGVSYEQYF. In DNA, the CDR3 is TGTGCCAGTAGTCCCGGGACAGGGGTATCCTACGAGCAGTACTTC. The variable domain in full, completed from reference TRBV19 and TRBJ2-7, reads DGGITQSPKYLFRKEGQNVTLSCEQNLNHDAMYWYRQDPGQGLRLIYYSQIVNDFQKGDIAEGYSVSREKKESFPLTVTSAQKNPTAFYLCASSPGTGVSYEQYFGPGTRLTVT.